The rows below give T cell receptor beta chains drawn from one sample of a study of early T cells in non-severe SARS-CoV-2 infection. TCRdb redid the calling of the 5' RACE reads with MiXCR, one entry per CDR3 protein. The sample records approximately 100,000 distinct CDR3 sequences, around 15% being singletons. Material: whole blood. All receptors derive from an adult who was a healthcare worker with PCR-confirmed SARS-CoV-2 infection or an uninfected control (not recorded which). CDR3s include the opening cysteine and the closing phenylalanine or tryptophan. A D gene is named only where the DNA matches it firmly. Not all rows give a size; the values are once, few, many and, for expanded clones, a class.

D: TRBD1
J: TRBJ2-7
V: TRBV4-2
size: NA
CDR3: CASSQVGTGVEQYF
DNA: TGTGCCAGCAGCCAAGTCGGGACAGGGGTCGAGCAGTACTTC

D: NA
J: TRBJ1-3
V: TRBV7-2
size: NA
CDR3: CASSLVGGSGNTIYF
DNA: TGTGCCAGCAGCTTAGTGGGGGGCTCTGGAAACACCATATATTTT

D: NA
J: TRBJ1-1
V: TRBV9
size: NA
CDR3: CASSAGDDNTEAFF
DNA: TGTGCCAGCAGCGCGGGGGATGACAACACTGAAGCTTTCTTT

D: NA
J: TRBJ1-1
V: TRBV29-1
size: NA
CDR3: CSVEGAAANTEAFF
DNA: TGCAGCGTTGAAGGAGCGGCAGCGAACACTGAAGCTTTCTTT

D: NA
J: TRBJ2-1
V: TRBV11-2
size: few
CDR3: CASSRALAPPGSEQFF
DNA: TGTGCCAGCAGCCGGGCATTAGCCCCCCCGGGGAGTGAGCAGTTCTTC

D: TRBD2
J: TRBJ2-3
V: TRBV20-1
size: NA
CDR3: CSARAAGGRDTQYF
DNA: TGCAGTGCTAGAGCAGCGGGGGGGCGTGATACGCAGTATTTT

D: NA
J: TRBJ1-5
V: TRBV28
size: many
CDR3: CASSWTGNQPQHF
DNA: TGTGCCAGCAGTTGGACGGGCAATCAGCCCCAGCATTTT

D: NA
J: TRBJ1-3
V: TRBV10-3
size: few
CDR3: CAISGSSGNTIYF
DNA: TGTGCCATCAGTGGAAGCTCTGGAAACACCATATATTTT

D: NA
J: TRBJ1-1
V: TRBV6-5
size: NA
CDR3: CASRSYRPEAFF
DNA: TGTGCCAGCAGGTCCTACCGTCCGGAAGCTTTCTTT

D: TRBD1
J: TRBJ1-1
V: TRBV12-3/TRBV12-4
size: few
CDR3: CASSDQGATEAFF
DNA: TGTGCCAGCAGTGACCAGGGGGCCACTGAAGCTTTCTTT

D: NA
J: TRBJ1-5
V: TRBV27
size: NA
CDR3: CASRSSGTQPQHF
DNA: TGTGCCAGCAGGTCTTCAGGGACTCAGCCCCAGCATTTT

D: NA
J: TRBJ2-2
V: TRBV7-6
size: NA
CDR3: CASSPPWEELFF
DNA: TGTGCCAGCAGCCCTCCGTGGGAGGAGCTGTTTTTT

D: NA
J: TRBJ1-1
V: TRBV20-1
size: NA
CDR3: CSGPTETNTEAFF
DNA: TGCAGTGGCCCGACAGAAACGAACACTGAAGCTTTCTTT

D: NA
J: TRBJ2-3
V: TRBV27
size: NA
CDR3: CASNPSGVRPDTQYF
DNA: TGTGCCAGCAACCCTTCGGGGGTGAGGCCAGATACGCAGTATTTT

D: TRBD1
J: TRBJ1-2
V: TRBV5-6
size: few
CDR3: CASSLDPGGDYGYTF
DNA: TGTGCCAGCAGCTTGGATCCAGGGGGCGACTATGGCTACACCTTC

D: NA
J: TRBJ2-2
V: TRBV28
size: NA
CDR3: CASSLSSGRTGELFF
DNA: TGTGCCAGCAGTTTAAGTTCAGGGCGGACCGGGGAGCTGTTTTTT

D: NA
J: TRBJ2-7
V: TRBV27
size: many
CDR3: CASSLWQRSYEQYF
DNA: TGTGCCAGCAGTTTATGGCAGCGCTCCTACGAGCAGTACTTC

D: NA
J: TRBJ2-7
V: TRBV5-1
size: NA
CDR3: CASSLTREPYEQYF
DNA: TGCGCCAGCAGCTTGACGAGGGAACCCTACGAGCAGTACTTC

D: NA
J: TRBJ1-1
V: TRBV12-3/TRBV12-4
size: few
CDR3: CASSRQARGLITEAFF
DNA: TGTGCCAGCAGCCGCCAGGCCAGGGGTTTAATCACTGAAGCTTTCTTT

D: TRBD1
J: TRBJ1-1
V: TRBV4-2
size: NA
CDR3: CASSQVISGGNTEAFF
DNA: TGTGCCAGCAGCCAAGTAATATCAGGGGGGAACACTGAAGCTTTCTTT

D: TRBD1
J: TRBJ2-3
V: TRBV6-5
size: NA
CDR3: CASREQGGSDTQYF
DNA: TGTGCCAGCAGGGAACAGGGGGGATCAGATACGCAGTATTTT

D: NA
J: TRBJ1-1
V: TRBV5-8
size: few
CDR3: CASSFGREEAFF
DNA: TGTGCCAGCAGCTTCGGCCGAGAGGAAGCTTTCTTT

D: NA
J: TRBJ2-3
V: TRBV10-3
size: NA
CDR3: CAISVSTDTQYF
DNA: TGTGCCATCAGTGTAAGCACAGATACGCAGTATTTT

D: TRBD1
J: TRBJ1-1
V: TRBV18
size: many
CDR3: CASSLIRTGGVGEAFF
DNA: TGTGCCAGCTCACTAATTCGGACAGGGGGCGTTGGTGAAGCTTTCTTT

D: NA
J: TRBJ1-2
V: TRBV11-2
size: NA
CDR3: CASSPQGYYGYTF
DNA: TGTGCCAGCAGCCCACAGGGTTACTATGGCTACACCTTC

D: TRBD1
J: TRBJ1-6
V: TRBV6-1
size: NA
CDR3: CASSFIGQGDSPLHF
DNA: TGTGCCAGCAGTTTTATTGGACAGGGCGATTCACCCCTCCACTTT

D: NA
J: TRBJ1-1
V: TRBV12-3/TRBV12-4
size: NA
CDR3: CASRSTGKTEAFF
DNA: TGTGCCAGCAGGTCCACAGGGAAGACTGAAGCTTTCTTT

D: NA
J: TRBJ1-3
V: TRBV20-1
size: few
CDR3: CSARRVGTGNTIYF
DNA: TGCAGTGCTAGAAGAGTAGGGACCGGAAACACCATATATTTT

D: NA
J: TRBJ1-2
V: TRBV7-9
size: many
CDR3: CASSPGSGYTF
DNA: TGTGCCAGCAGCCCCGGGAGTGGCTACACCTTC

D: TRBD2
J: TRBJ2-1
V: TRBV13
size: NA
CDR3: CASSLVSSGIGNEQFF
DNA: TGTGCCAGCAGCTTAGTTTCTAGCGGGATAGGGAATGAGCAGTTCTTC

D: NA
J: TRBJ2-7
V: TRBV6-5
size: NA
CDR3: CASSSTHAVTAHEQYF
DNA: TGTGCCAGCAGTTCCACACACGCCGTGACAGCCCACGAGCAGTACTTC

D: NA
J: TRBJ2-7
V: TRBV9
size: NA
CDR3: CASSLESSYEQYF
DNA: TGTGCCAGCAGCTTGGAAAGTTCCTACGAGCAGTACTTC

D: NA
J: TRBJ1-2
V: TRBV18
size: NA
CDR3: CASSQAEKYYGYTF
DNA: TGTGCCAGCTCACAGGCGGAGAAGTACTATGGCTACACCTTC

D: TRBD1
J: TRBJ1-2
V: TRBV5-1
size: few
CDR3: CASSQTGQGNLYGYTF
DNA: TGCGCCAGCAGCCAAACCGGACAGGGGAACCTCTATGGCTACACCTTC

D: NA
J: TRBJ1-2
V: TRBV5-1
size: few
CDR3: CASTDSRYGYTF
DNA: TGCGCCAGCACGGACAGTCGTTATGGCTACACCTTC

D: NA
J: TRBJ2-1
V: TRBV29-1
size: few
CDR3: CSARGHTEYNEQFF
DNA: TGCAGCGCTCGGGGGCACACTGAGTACAATGAGCAGTTCTTC

D: TRBD2
J: TRBJ2-7
V: TRBV20-1
size: NA
CDR3: CSAELAGEYEQYF
DNA: TGCAGTGCTGAACTAGCGGGGGAGTACGAGCAGTACTTC

D: NA
J: TRBJ1-5
V: TRBV9
size: NA
CDR3: CASSVGGSNQPQHF
DNA: TGTGCCAGCAGCGTAGGTGGTAGCAATCAGCCCCAGCATTTT

D: NA
J: TRBJ2-3
V: TRBV20-1
size: NA
CDR3: CRTAIGGKVADTQYF
DNA: TGCAGGACAGCAATTGGAGGGAAGGTGGCAGATACGCAGTATTTT

D: TRBD1
J: TRBJ1-5
V: TRBV11-2
size: few
CDR3: CASSKPQGTQHF
DNA: TGTGCCAGCAGCAAGCCACAGGGGACCCAGCATTTT

D: NA
J: TRBJ1-2
V: TRBV10-3
size: NA
CDR3: CAISDRGMSGYTF
DNA: TGTGCCATCAGTGATCGGGGGATGTCTGGCTACACCTTC

D: NA
J: TRBJ2-7
V: TRBV7-6
size: NA
CDR3: CASSLERSSYEQYF
DNA: TGTGCCAGCAGCTTAGAACGGAGCTCCTACGAGCAGTACTTC

D: NA
J: TRBJ1-6
V: TRBV29-1
size: NA
CDR3: CSVEEAGRASPLHF
DNA: TGCAGCGTTGAGGAGGCAGGGAGGGCCTCACCCCTCCACTTT